One T cell receptor beta chain is described in this entry. This sample is drawn from a study of shared clonotypes between healthy human individuals. Donors, without exception, were Caucasian adults residing in Nashville, Tennessee. Germline loops: CDR1 MDHEN, CDR2 SYDVKM. This CDR3 contains 11 residues. V lost 7 bases and J 7 bases, leaving 10 bases between the germline ends. Assay: immunoSEQ multiplex PCR; the TCRdb copy retains only in-frame clones and omits some. This table holds about 1.1 million clones, approximately 77% found once. Sequenced: memory CD4+ T cells from PBMCs. Subset reported: CD45RA-negative fraction. The receptor was isolated from a young man in good health. Some clones in this sample may be carry-over from other donors' samples. This chain connects TRBV28 to TRBJ2-5, with D perhaps matching TRBD2 (6 bases). CDR3 sequence reads: CASTPGGTQYF. The CDR3, as DNA: TGTGCCAGCACCCCCGGGGGGACCCAGTACTTC. The full variable domain, its missing parts supplied by reference TRBV28 and TRBJ2-5, is DVKVTQSSRYLVKRTGEKVFLECVQDMDHENMFWYRQDPGLGLRLIYFSYDVKMKEKGDIPEGYSVSREKKERFSLILESASTNQTSMYLCASTPGGTQYFGPGTRLLVL.